A selection of T cell receptor beta chains follows, all from one sample in a study of T cell changes during pregnancy in multiple sclerosis. Produced via immunoSEQ multiplex PCR; TCRdb's table is partial and in-frame only. The table lists approximately 31,000 clones, just over 90% of them singletons. The source material was CD8+ T cells from peripheral blood mononuclear cells, sampled in the second trimester of pregnancy. These receptors came from a female donor with multiple sclerosis, enrolled in a pregnancy study. Each CDR3 is given with its conserved first and last residue. D genes are given only for firm matches. Size tells how often a clone was seen (once, few, many) or the class of an expanded clone, and some rows leave it out.

V gene: TRBV25-1; D gene: -; J gene: TRBJ2-2; clone size: -; CDR3 DNA: TGTGCCAGCAGTTCGACAGGTTTGGAAGGGCTAAACACCGGGGAGCTGTTTTTT; CDR3 protein: CASSSTGLEGLNTGELFF
V gene: TRBV13; D gene: -; J gene: TRBJ2-7; clone size: -; CDR3 DNA: TGTGCCAGCAGCTACCTAGGGGACACGCTCTACGAGCAGTACTTC; CDR3 protein: CASSYLGDTLYEQYF
V gene: TRBV7-9; D gene: -; J gene: TRBJ2-3; clone size: -; CDR3 DNA: TGTGCCAGCGGAGGGGGCGCGGGAGATACGCAGTATTTT; CDR3 protein: CASGGGAGDTQYF
V gene: TRBV4-1; D gene: -; J gene: TRBJ2-7; clone size: once; CDR3 DNA: TGCGCCAGCAGCCAAGAATCCTGGGCGACCTACGAGCAGTACTTC; CDR3 protein: CASSQESWATYEQYF
V gene: TRBV27; D gene: TRBD1; J gene: TRBJ1-5; clone size: -; CDR3 DNA: TGTGCCAGCAGTTGGACAGGGTCTCTTCAGCCCCAGCATTTT; CDR3 protein: CASSWTGSLQPQHF
V gene: TRBV6-5; D gene: -; J gene: TRBJ1-2; clone size: -; CDR3 DNA: TGTGCCAGCAGGGTAGGACAGATAATCTATGGCTACACCTTC; CDR3 protein: CASRVGQIIYGYTF
V gene: TRBV6-5; D gene: TRBD1; J gene: TRBJ1-2; clone size: -; CDR3 DNA: TGTGCCAGCAGTTACACGGACAGGGGAGACTATGGCTACACCTTC; CDR3 protein: CASSYTDRGDYGYTF
V gene: TRBV6-5; D gene: -; J gene: TRBJ2-7; clone size: -; CDR3 DNA: TGTGCCAGCAGTTCTATCCCGACAGGGAGGCACGAGCAGTACTTC; CDR3 protein: CASSSIPTGRHEQYF
V gene: TRBV6-5; D gene: -; J gene: TRBJ1-2; clone size: -; CDR3 DNA: TGTGCCAGCAGCCCCTCAGGGCATGGCTACACCTTC; CDR3 protein: CASSPSGHGYTF
V gene: TRBV6-6; D gene: -; J gene: TRBJ2-1; clone size: -; CDR3 DNA: TGTGCCAGCAGTTACTTGTCGGGGAACTACAATGAGCAGTTCTTC; CDR3 protein: CASSYLSGNYNEQFF
V gene: TRBV27; D gene: TRBD2; J gene: TRBJ2-1; clone size: -; CDR3 DNA: TGTGCCAGCAGTCCTCCGGGACTAGCGGGAGGATCACCCTTCTGGAATGAGCAGTTCTTC; CDR3 protein: CASSPPGLAGGSPFWNEQFF
V gene: TRBV4-1; D gene: -; J gene: TRBJ2-6; clone size: -; CDR3 DNA: TGCGCCAGCAGCCAAGATGGGGCAGGGGGACTCTCTGGGGCCAACGTCCTGACTTTC; CDR3 protein: CASSQDGAGGLSGANVLTF
V gene: TRBV6-4; D gene: -; J gene: TRBJ1-5; clone size: once; CDR3 DNA: TGTGCCAGCAGTGGGCCCTTGTGCAATCAGCCCCAGCATTTT; CDR3 protein: CASSGPLCNQPQHF
V gene: TRBV4-1; D gene: TRBD2; J gene: TRBJ2-5; clone size: -; CDR3 DNA: TGCGCCGCCGGGACTAGCGGGGGCCTCCCGGGGACCCAGTACTTC; CDR3 protein: CAAGTSGGLPGTQYF
V gene: TRBV19; D gene: TRBD1; J gene: TRBJ2-3; clone size: -; CDR3 DNA: TGTGCCAGTAGTATGGGGACAGGGGAAGATACGCAGTATTTT; CDR3 protein: CASSMGTGEDTQYF
V gene: TRBV15; D gene: -; J gene: TRBJ2-3; clone size: -; CDR3 DNA: TGTGCCACCAGCAGAGGCTCGTGGAGGGGCACAGATACGCAGTATTTT; CDR3 protein: CATSRGSWRGTDTQYF
V gene: TRBV4-2; D gene: TRBD2; J gene: TRBJ2-2; clone size: -; CDR3 DNA: TGTGCCAGCAGCCAAGAATTGAGGCGGGAGGGCTCCGGGGAGCTGTTTTTT; CDR3 protein: CASSQELRREGSGELFF
V gene: TRBV11-2; D gene: -; J gene: TRBJ2-7; clone size: -; CDR3 DNA: TGTGCCAGCAGCCCCGAGTTCGGGGCCTACGAGCAGTACTTC; CDR3 protein: CASSPEFGAYEQYF
V gene: TRBV6-5; D gene: -; J gene: TRBJ2-2; clone size: -; CDR3 DNA: TGTGCCAGCAAAGGCGAGAGGTCCGGGGAGCTGTTTTTT; CDR3 protein: CASKGERSGELFF
V gene: TRBV7-6; D gene: -; J gene: TRBJ2-7; clone size: -; CDR3 DNA: TGTGCCAGCAGCTTAAATCTCGGACACACCTACGAGCAGTACTTC; CDR3 protein: CASSLNLGHTYEQYF